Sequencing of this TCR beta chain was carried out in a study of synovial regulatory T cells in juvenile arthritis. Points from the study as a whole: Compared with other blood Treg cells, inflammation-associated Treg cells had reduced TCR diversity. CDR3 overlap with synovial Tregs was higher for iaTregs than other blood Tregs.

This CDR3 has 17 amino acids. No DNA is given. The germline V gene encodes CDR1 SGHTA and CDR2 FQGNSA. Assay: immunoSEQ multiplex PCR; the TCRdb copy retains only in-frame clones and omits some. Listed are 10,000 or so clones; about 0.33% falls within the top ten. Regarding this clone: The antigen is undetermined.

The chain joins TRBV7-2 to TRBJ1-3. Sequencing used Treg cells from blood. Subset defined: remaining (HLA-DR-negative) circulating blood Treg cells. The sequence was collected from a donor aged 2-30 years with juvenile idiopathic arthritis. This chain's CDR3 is CASSASRRGYSGNTIYF.